This is a list of T cell receptor beta chains from one sample in a study of T cells expressing NK-cell markers. TCRdb reprocessed the 5' RACE reads and keeps a single row for each CDR3 protein, giving no DNA. Recorded for this sample: some 300,000 distinct CDR3 sequences. What was sequenced was blood T cells: a sorted CD56 or NKG2C T cell subset, CD4+ or CD8+ T cells, or bulk PBMC T cells (not recorded which). The receptors originated from a man between 18 and 35 years old in good health. Both conserved end residues are part of each CDR3.

TRBJ2-1,TRBV7-8,CASSDINYRNEQFF
TRBJ2-2,TRBV4-2,CASSQDTASGELFF
TRBJ2-2,TRBV6-2/TRBV6-3,CASRTSGQRTGELFF
TRBJ2-3,TRBV5-5,CASSFTETVTSTDTQYF
TRBJ2-5,TRBV7-6,CASSFTAIETQYF
TRBJ2-1,TRBV7-2,CASSSGWGVSSGYNEQFF
TRBJ2-1,TRBV11-2,CASSSRTSGIYNEQFF
TRBJ2-2,TRBV18,CASPSSRSNTGELFF
TRBJ1-1,TRBV30,CAATVNTEAFF
TRBJ1-3,TRBV6-5,CASSYSSELAGNTIYF
TRBJ2-7,TRBV5-5,CASSLLLAGGPGEQYF
TRBJ2-1,TRBV12-3/TRBV12-4,CASSLVGGSYNEQFF
TRBJ2-5,TRBV6-5,CASSYFARRETQYF
TRBJ2-7,TRBV2,CASRETGQQYF
TRBJ2-2,TRBV11-1,CASSLVLAGGPSNTGELFF
TRBJ2-1,TRBV5-1,CASSPEHRGHEQFF
TRBJ1-3,TRBV6-5,CASSSPTGNGNTIYF
TRBJ2-5,TRBV7-2,CASSLVGTSYQETQYF
TRBJ1-5,TRBV12-3/TRBV12-4,CASSPSGTGYKPQHF
TRBJ2-7,TRBV20-1,CSAGDSSYEQYF
TRBJ2-4,TRBV29-1,CSVEQRSLSGKNIQYF
TRBJ2-3,TRBV19,CASQLDPTDTQYF
TRBJ1-2,TRBV7-9,CASSPTGSGGYTF
TRBJ2-3,TRBV6-5,CASSYYAGTQGTDTQYF
TRBJ2-5,TRBV29-1,CSVGLQETQYF
TRBJ1-6,TRBV28,CASSPFDRLHYNSPLHF
TRBJ2-1,TRBV9,CASSETGLAGMNEQFF
TRBJ2-7,TRBV29-1,CSVEVGSYEQYF
TRBJ2-1,TRBV12-3/TRBV12-4,CASSLEMRRRQFF
TRBJ1-1,TRBV18,CASSPPSAGGEAFF
TRBJ2-3,TRBV7-2,CASSVTSLGDTQYF
TRBJ1-5,TRBV12-3/TRBV12-4,CASSPTGSNQPQHF
TRBJ2-5,TRBV15,CATSLHAGPQETQYF
TRBJ2-3,TRBV20-1,CSAKLIAGVPDTQYF
TRBJ1-1,TRBV29-1,CSAAGTLNTEAFF
TRBJ2-3,TRBV7-9,CASSAGTSGGSQYF
TRBJ2-1,TRBV11-2,CASSSFRTHRQFF
TRBJ2-5,TRBV27,CASSQGQGFAIETQYF
TRBJ2-2,TRBV20-1,CSATTGTSGTGELFF
TRBJ1-6,TRBV12-3/TRBV12-4,CASSLQGTSPLHF
TRBJ2-7,TRBV6-5,CASSYGSFYEQYF
TRBJ1-2,TRBV5-4,CASTLKGLGYGYTF
TRBJ2-3,TRBV12-5,CASGVADTQYF
TRBJ2-7,TRBV6-5,CASSSGLAGGYEQYF
TRBJ2-1,TRBV5-4,CASSPQTGETYEQFF
TRBJ2-7,TRBV19,CASSFEGSSPQEQYF
TRBJ2-5,TRBV29-1,CSVAGGSIQSIQETQYF
TRBJ2-1,TRBV29-1,CSVDISFREQFF
TRBJ2-1,TRBV12-3/TRBV12-4,CASSSQLVSSNEQFF
TRBJ2-1,TRBV20-1,CSASTGIRAHEQFF
TRBJ2-2,TRBV7-6,CASSFGTSGSRTGELFF
TRBJ2-2,TRBV7-2,CASSPGASNTGELFF
TRBJ2-7,TRBV6-2/TRBV6-3,CASSVLAGRGEQYF
TRBJ2-7,TRBV7-8,CASSLAPPGVGEQYF
TRBJ2-5,TRBV20-1,CSARDGASDQETQYF